This entry lists 9 T cell receptor beta chains sequenced from one sample in a study of identical twins (dated by TCRdb to 2016 to 2017). The library relied on 5' RACE. TCRdb lists the instrument as Illumina HiSeq 2000. TCRdb took the public reads, trimmed them with fastp at Q25, ran MiXCR for clone calling and kept in-frame beta chains. Every entry covers one CDR3 protein and lists the most common genes and DNA from its rows. Counted in this sample were fewer than 800,000 distinct CDR3 sequences; around 7.4% of them appeared once. The ten largest make up over 1.5% of the sample. This same sample was also taken into another study, of yellow fever vaccine responses in identical twins.

Sequenced sample: PBMCs. The source of these receptors is a woman younger than 35 in good health.

Concerning this clonotype: One base away lies a much larger clone, so this may be a sequencing read error. This rearrangement joins TRBV6-2 or TRBV6-3 to TRBJ2-1; D is possibly TRBD2 (6 bases). Trimming took off 6 bases at V and 6 bases at J, with 21 bases between the two ends. Germline V lookup: CDR1 MNHEY, CDR2 SVGEGT. CDR3 length: 16 residues. CDR3 residues: CASSPRLSGVGNEQFF. The CDR3 nucleotides are TGTGCCAGCAGCCCCCGACTATCGGGAGTGGGCAATGAGCAGTTCTTC.

This clonotype was seen only a few times. The chain recombines TRBV27 with TRBJ2-5, with TRBD1 identical over 12 bases. This CDR3 has 18 amino acids. V trimming: 6 bases; J trimming: 5 bases; junction bases outside the gene matches: 16. The germline V gene encodes CDR1 MNHEY and CDR2 SMNVEV (reference sequence). The CDR3 loop reads CASRGTRDRGREFETQYF. The CDR3 region has the DNA TGTGCCAGCAGGGGGACTAGGGACAGGGGGCGAGAATTTGAGACCCAGTACTTC.

This clonotype showed up many times. The chain couples TRBV5-1 to TRBJ2-1, with TRBD2 matching over 10 bases. The trim removed 4 bases at V and 4 bases at J, leaving 8 bases unmatched. The germline CDR1 and CDR2 sequences are SGHRS and YFSETQ. CDR3 length: 16 amino acids. The chain's CDR3 is CASSPVLAGAYNEQFF. The CDR3, as DNA: TGCGCCAGCAGCCCCGTTCTAGCGGGAGCGTACAATGAGCAGTTCTTC.

This clonotype was observed a few times. The rearrangement links TRBV7-2 to TRBJ2-5, with 9 positions matching TRBD2. Germline CDR1 and CDR2: SGHTA and FQGNSA. V dropped 3 bases and J dropped 3; count of bases not matched to a gene: 8. The CDR3 is made up of 16 amino acids. In nucleotides, the CDR3 is TGTGCCAGCAGCTTTTCCGTAGCGGGAGATAAAGAGACCCAGTACTTC. Translating it yields CASSFSVAGDKETQYF.

This clonotype was counted at least ten times. The rearrangement links TRBV24-1 to TRBJ2-1; possibly TRBD2 for D (6 bases). V lost 0 bases to trimming and J lost 9 bases, with 20 bases between them. The CDR3 contains 17 residues. Germline CDR1 and CDR2: KGHDR and SFDVKD. The CDR3 DNA sequence: TGTGCCACCAGTGATTTGATGGCCAGCGGGTCCGCCAGTGAGCAGTTCTTC. This gives the protein CATSDLMASGSASEQFF.

This clonotype was seen many times. V is TRBV24-1 and J is TRBJ2-3, with 9 bases aligning to TRBD1. Germline V gives CDR1 KGHDR, CDR2 SFDVKD. The ends lost 0 bases at V and 9 bases at J; junction bases unmatched: 9. CDR3 length: 16 residues. CDR3 in DNA: TGTGCCACCAGTGATTTGCCTAACAGGGGGCAAGGGACGCAGTATTTT. Translation gives CATSDLPNRGQGTQYF.

The chain links TRBV12-3 or TRBV12-4 to TRBJ2-3; no reliable D call. CDR3 length equals 14 residues. Trimming took 3 bases from V and 7 from J, leaving 14 bases between them. This chain's CDR3 is CASSFDRTSHTQYF. The CDR3 DNA reads as TGTGCCAGCAGTTTCGACCGAACCTCTCATACGCAGTATTTT.

The table lists this clonotype with a few counts. CDR3 sequence (DNA): TGCGCCAGCAGCCAAGGCGGGGGGCCGACCCCTTACAATGAGCAGTTCTTC. Residues: CASSQGGGPTPYNEQFF. The chain has TRBV4-1 and TRBJ2-1, with 8 bases identical to TRBD2. Germline assignment: CDR1 MGHRA and CDR2 YSYEKL. CDR3 length: 17 amino acids. V lost 1 base to trimming and J lost 4 bases; unmatched junction nucleotides: 9.

This clonotype has a count of ten or more. V usage is TRBV10-3 and J usage is TRBJ2-5, with D possibly matching TRBD1 (5 bases). V gave up 6 bases and J gave up 0 bases, with 5 bases separating them. The germline V gene encodes CDR1 ENHRY and CDR2 SYGVKD. The CDR3 loop spans 12 amino acids. The CDR3 sequence is CAIRTDQETQYF. CDR3 DNA sequence: TGTGCCATCAGGACAGACCAAGAGACCCAGTACTTC.